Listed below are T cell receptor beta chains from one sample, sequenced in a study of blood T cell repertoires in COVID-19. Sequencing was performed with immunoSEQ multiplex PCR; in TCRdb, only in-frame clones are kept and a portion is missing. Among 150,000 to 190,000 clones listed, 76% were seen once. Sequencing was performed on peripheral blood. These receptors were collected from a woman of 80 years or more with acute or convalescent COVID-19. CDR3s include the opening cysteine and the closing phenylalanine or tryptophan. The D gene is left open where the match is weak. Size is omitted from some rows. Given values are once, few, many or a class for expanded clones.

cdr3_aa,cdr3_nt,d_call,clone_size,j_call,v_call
CASSLRETRYEQYF,TGCGCCAGCAGCCTTCGGGAGACCCGCTACGAGCAGTACTTC,NA,NA,TRBJ2-7,TRBV3-1/TRBV3-2
CASSLGGQETQYF,TGTGCCAGCAGCTTGGGGGGGCAAGAGACCCAGTACTTC,TRBD2,NA,TRBJ2-5,TRBV11-3
CASSLGQGLYYEQYF,TGTGCCAGCAGCTTAGGGCAGGGGTTATACTACGAGCAGTACTTC,NA,NA,TRBJ2-7,TRBV7-2
CASRGPASYEQYF,TGTGCCAGCAGGGGGCCGGCGTCCTACGAGCAGTACTTC,NA,many,TRBJ2-7,TRBV12-3/TRBV12-4
CAWQRTGNSYEQYF,TGTGCCTGGCAAAGAACAGGGAACTCCTACGAGCAGTACTTC,NA,NA,TRBJ2-7,TRBV30
CASRPRTGVTEAFF,TGTGCCAGCAGACCCCGGACAGGGGTGACTGAAGCTTTCTTT,TRBD1,NA,TRBJ1-1,TRBV6-5
CASSIWEGTEAFF,TGTGCCAGTAGTATATGGGAGGGCACTGAAGCTTTCTTT,NA,NA,TRBJ1-1,TRBV19
CASDSELRQVGYTF,TGTGCCTCCGACAGTGAGCTGAGACAGGTGGGCTACACCTTC,NA,once,TRBJ1-2,TRBV10-3
CASRDWGGPYGNTIYF,TGTGCCAGCAGGGACTGGGGGGGCCCGTATGGAAACACCATATATTTT,NA,NA,TRBJ1-3,TRBV5-4
CAWSQGNNYGYTF,TGTGCCTGGAGTCAGGGAAATAACTATGGCTACACCTTC,NA,once,TRBJ1-2,TRBV30
CASSLKAGGSYNEQFF,TGTGCCAGCAGCTTGAAGGCAGGGGGGTCCTACAATGAGCAGTTCTTC,NA,once,TRBJ2-1,TRBV5-4
CASSLENLAAATNEKLFF,TGTGCCAGCAGCTTAGAAAATCTAGCGGCGGCAACTAATGAAAAACTGTTTTTT,NA,NA,TRBJ1-4,TRBV11-3
CAWRSPGSSNQPQHF,TGTGCCTGGAGAAGTCCTGGCAGTTCCAATCAGCCCCAGCATTTT,NA,NA,TRBJ1-5,TRBV30
CASSPHRDLNSPLHF,TGTGCCAGTAGTCCTCACCGGGATCTTAATTCACCCCTCCACTTT,NA,NA,TRBJ1-6,TRBV19
CASSDLGMYEQYF,TGCGCCAGCAGTGACCTCGGGATGTACGAGCAGTACTTC,NA,NA,TRBJ2-7,TRBV10-1
CASSHGRGFAAFF,TGTGCCAGCAGCCATGGAAGAGGGTTCGCAGCTTTCTTT,NA,NA,TRBJ1-1,TRBV14
CASSLGGQGLNYGYTF,TGCGCCAGCAGCTTGGGGGGACAGGGGCTAAACTATGGCTACACCTTC,TRBD1,NA,TRBJ1-2,TRBV5-1
CASTHGRGSNTGELFF,TGTGCCAGCACCCATGGTCGGGGTTCGAACACCGGGGAGCTGTTTTTT,NA,NA,TRBJ2-2,TRBV3-1/TRBV3-2
CATGRERLADHNEQFF,TGTGCCACCGGCCGGGAGCGACTAGCGGATCACAATGAGCAGTTCTTC,TRBD2,NA,TRBJ2-1,TRBV10-3
CASGREDTEAFF,TGCGCCAGCGGGAGGGAGGACACTGAAGCTTTCTTT,NA,NA,TRBJ1-1,TRBV5-1
CASSPQTASTDTQYF,TGTGCCAGCAGCCCTCAGACAGCTAGCACAGATACGCAGTATTTT,NA,NA,TRBJ2-3,TRBV7-2
CASRAGQFSNQPQHF,TGTGCCAGCAGGGCGGGACAGTTCAGCAATCAGCCCCAGCATTTT,TRBD1,NA,TRBJ1-5,TRBV2
CASSELRTSYGYTF,TGTGCCAGCAGTGAATTGAGGACTAGCTATGGCTACACCTTC,NA,once,TRBJ1-2,TRBV25-1
CASKRGGQDSGTQYF,TGTGCCAGTAAGCGGGGGGGACAGGACTCGGGTACGCAGTATTTT,TRBD2,NA,TRBJ2-3,TRBV19
CASSAFDRANYGYTF,TGTGCCAGCAGCGCGTTCGACAGAGCTAACTATGGCTACACCTTC,NA,NA,TRBJ1-2,TRBV9
CASSQETGTEAFF,TGCGCCAGCAGCCAGGAAACAGGGACTGAAGCTTTCTTT,NA,NA,TRBJ1-1,TRBV4-3
CASSLTGGRRDTQYF,TGCGCCAGCAGCCTGACGGGCGGGAGGAGAGATACGCAGTATTTT,TRBD2,NA,TRBJ2-3,TRBV5-1
CASSPPTGENTEAFF,TGTGCCAGCTCACCACCGACGGGGGAGAACACTGAAGCTTTCTTT,NA,NA,TRBJ1-1,TRBV18
CASSLSGIDTQYF,TGTGCCAGCAGCTTGTCAGGGATAGATACGCAGTATTTT,NA,few,TRBJ2-3,TRBV7-3
CASSTQTSAATDTQYF,TGCGCCAGCAGCACCCAGACTAGCGCGGCGACGGATACGCAGTATTTT,TRBD2,NA,TRBJ2-3,TRBV5-1
CAISEALSAGNQPQHF,TGTGCCATCAGTGAGGCCTTGTCCGCGGGGAATCAGCCCCAGCATTTT,NA,NA,TRBJ1-5,TRBV10-3
CASHRRPGTATYNEQFF,TGTGCCAGCCATCGGAGACCGGGGACAGCAACGTACAATGAGCAGTTCTTC,TRBD1,NA,TRBJ2-1,TRBV5-8
CASSFSFQGIGQYF,TGCGCCAGCAGCTTCTCGTTCCAGGGTATTGGGCAGTACTTC,NA,NA,TRBJ2-7,TRBV5-1
CASSRWGDRDNEQFF,TGTGCCAGCAGCCGGTGGGGGGACCGAGACAATGAGCAGTTCTTC,NA,NA,TRBJ2-1,TRBV6-5
CSASEPGKKGNQPQHF,TGCAGTGCTAGTGAACCAGGGAAGAAGGGCAATCAGCCCCAGCATTTT,NA,NA,TRBJ1-5,TRBV20-1
CASSPLDSYNEQFF,TGTGCCAGCTCACCGCTCGACAGCTACAATGAGCAGTTCTTC,NA,NA,TRBJ2-1,TRBV18
CASSLKGAPTDTQYF,TGTGCCAGCAGCTTAAAAGGGGCGCCGACAGATACGCAGTATTTT,NA,NA,TRBJ2-3,TRBV5-6
CASSGESVTYGYTF,TGCGCCAGCAGCGGCGAGAGCGTTACCTATGGCTACACCTTC,NA,NA,TRBJ1-2,TRBV5-1
CASSQKQGANYEQYF,TGCGCCAGCAGCCAAAAACAGGGGGCCAACTACGAGCAGTACTTC,TRBD1,NA,TRBJ2-7,TRBV4-1
CASSLTGTGIHEQYF,TGTGCCAGCAGCTTAACCGGGACAGGAATCCACGAGCAGTACTTC,TRBD1,NA,TRBJ2-7,TRBV7-3
CASSLFPSEGAGEQFF,TGTGCCAGCAGCCTTTTCCCTTCGGAGGGGGCGGGTGAGCAGTTCTTC,NA,NA,TRBJ2-1,TRBV3-1/TRBV3-2
CASSPDRGPYEQYF,TGTGCCAGCAGCCCGGACAGGGGGCCCTACGAGCAGTACTTC,TRBD1,NA,TRBJ2-7,TRBV7-8
CASNSGQQNEKLFF,TGCGCCAGCAACTCGGGACAGCAAAATGAAAAACTGTTTTTT,TRBD1,NA,TRBJ1-4,TRBV5-1
CASGAGTPGYHEQYF,TGTGCTAGTGGTGCGGGGACGCCCGGGTACCACGAGCAGTACTTC,NA,NA,TRBJ2-7,TRBV12-5
CASSRTGLGYTF,TGTGCCAGCAGCCGGACAGGGTTAGGCTACACCTTC,TRBD1,NA,TRBJ1-2,TRBV7-9
CASSPSGGNQPQHF,TGCGCCAGCAGCCCATCCGGAGGCAATCAGCCCCAGCATTTT,NA,NA,TRBJ1-5,TRBV5-1
CASRNLAGGSYEQYF,TGTGCCAGCAGAAATTTAGCGGGAGGGTCCTACGAGCAGTACTTC,TRBD2,NA,TRBJ2-7,TRBV3-1/TRBV3-2
CASSLVATGELFF,TGCGCCAGCAGCTTGGTGGCCACCGGGGAGCTGTTTTTT,NA,NA,TRBJ2-2,TRBV5-1
CASSPRTGLQLFF,TGTGCCAGCAGCCCGAGGACAGGGTTGCAACTGTTTTTT,TRBD1,NA,TRBJ1-4,TRBV5-6
CAISELGQPAPYGYTF,TGTGCCATCAGTGAGTTGGGACAGCCGGCGCCTTATGGCTACACCTTC,TRBD1,once,TRBJ1-2,TRBV10-3
CAWSKNREQPQHF,TGTGCCTGGAGCAAGAACCGAGAACAGCCCCAGCATTTT,NA,NA,TRBJ1-5,TRBV30
CASSSNRIGEKLFF,TGTGCCAGCAGCTCCAACAGAATTGGTGAAAAACTGTTTTTT,NA,few,TRBJ1-4,TRBV11-2
CASSLRTGETQYF,TGTGCCAGCAGCTTGAGAACGGGAGAGACCCAGTACTTC,NA,few,TRBJ2-5,TRBV5-4
CASSGGREVVQETQYF,TGCGCCAGCTCCGGAGGGCGGGAGGTAGTGCAAGAGACCCAGTACTTC,TRBD2,few,TRBJ2-5,TRBV10-1
CASSPQGATDYGYTF,TGTGCCAGCTCACCACAGGGGGCGACGGACTATGGCTACACCTTC,TRBD1,NA,TRBJ1-2,TRBV18